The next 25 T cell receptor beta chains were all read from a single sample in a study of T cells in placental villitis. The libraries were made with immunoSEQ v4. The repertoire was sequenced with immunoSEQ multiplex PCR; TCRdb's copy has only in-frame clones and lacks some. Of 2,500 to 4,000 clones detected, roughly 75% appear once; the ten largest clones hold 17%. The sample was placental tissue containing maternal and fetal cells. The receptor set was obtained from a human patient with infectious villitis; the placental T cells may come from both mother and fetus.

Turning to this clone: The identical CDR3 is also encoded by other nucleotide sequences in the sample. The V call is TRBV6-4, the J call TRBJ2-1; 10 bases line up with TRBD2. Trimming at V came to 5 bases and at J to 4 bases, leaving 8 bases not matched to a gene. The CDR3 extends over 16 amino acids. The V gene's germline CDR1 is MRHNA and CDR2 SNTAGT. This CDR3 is CASSSTGTSDYNEQFF. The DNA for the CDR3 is TGTGCCAGCAGTTCCACCGGGACTAGCGATTACAATGAGCAGTTCTTC.

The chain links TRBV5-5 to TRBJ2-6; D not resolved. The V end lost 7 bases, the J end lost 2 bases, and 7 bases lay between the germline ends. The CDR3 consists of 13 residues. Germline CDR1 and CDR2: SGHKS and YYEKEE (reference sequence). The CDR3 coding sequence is TGTGCCAGCCAGAGCCCTGGGGCCAACGTCCTGACTTTC. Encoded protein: CASQSPGANVLTF. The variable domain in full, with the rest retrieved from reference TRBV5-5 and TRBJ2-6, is DAGVTQSPTHLIKTRGQQVTLRCSPISGHKSVSWYQQVLGQGPQFIFQYYEKEERGRGNFPDRFSARQFPNYSSELNVNALLLGDSALYLCASQSPGANVLTFGAGSRLTVL.

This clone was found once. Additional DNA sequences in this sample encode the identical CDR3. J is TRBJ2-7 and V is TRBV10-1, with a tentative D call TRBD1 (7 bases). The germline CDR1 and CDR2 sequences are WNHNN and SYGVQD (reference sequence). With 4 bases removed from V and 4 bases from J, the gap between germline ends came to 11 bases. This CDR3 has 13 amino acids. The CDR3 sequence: CASSGPGGYEQYF. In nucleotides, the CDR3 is TGCGCCAGCAGTGGGCCAGGGGGGTACGAGCAGTACTTC.

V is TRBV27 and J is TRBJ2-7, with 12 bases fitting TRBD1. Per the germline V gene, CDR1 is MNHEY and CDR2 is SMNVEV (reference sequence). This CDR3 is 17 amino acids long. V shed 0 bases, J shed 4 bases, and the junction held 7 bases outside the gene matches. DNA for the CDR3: TGTGCCAGCAGTTTATCATATCCGGGACAGGGGGCGTACGAGCAGTACTTC. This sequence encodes CASSLSYPGQGAYEQYF.

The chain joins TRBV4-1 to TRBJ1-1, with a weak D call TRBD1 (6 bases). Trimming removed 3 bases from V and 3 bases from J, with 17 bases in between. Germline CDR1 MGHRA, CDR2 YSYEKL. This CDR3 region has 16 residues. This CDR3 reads CASSHESRGADTEAFF. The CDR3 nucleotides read TGCGCCAGCAGCCATGAATCTAGGGGGGCAGACACTGAAGCTTTCTTT.

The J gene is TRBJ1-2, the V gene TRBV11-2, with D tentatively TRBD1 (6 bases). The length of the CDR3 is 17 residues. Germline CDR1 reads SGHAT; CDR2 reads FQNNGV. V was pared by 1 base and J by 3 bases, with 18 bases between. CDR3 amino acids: CASSLGALRGPDYGYTF. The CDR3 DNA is TGTGCCAGCAGCTTAGGAGCTTTGCGGGGGCCTGACTATGGCTACACCTTC.

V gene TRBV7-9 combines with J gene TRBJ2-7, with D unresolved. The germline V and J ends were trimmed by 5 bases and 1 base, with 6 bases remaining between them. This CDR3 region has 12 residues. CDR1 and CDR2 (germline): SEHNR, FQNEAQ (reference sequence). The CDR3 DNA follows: TGTGCCAGCAGCCCCCATTCCTACGAGCAGTACTTC. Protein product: CASSPHSYEQYF.

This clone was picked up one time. The CDR3 spells CASRRDRDSLQPQHF. CDR3 DNA sequence: TGTGCCAGTAGAAGGGACAGGGACTCCCTACAGCCCCAGCATTTT. The chain recombines TRBV19 with TRBJ1-5, with TRBD1 matching 9 bases. CDR3 length: 15 amino acids. Trimming at V came to 6 bases and at J to 7 bases, leaving 10 bases not matched to a gene. The germline CDR1 and CDR2 sequences are LNHDA and SQIVND (reference sequence).

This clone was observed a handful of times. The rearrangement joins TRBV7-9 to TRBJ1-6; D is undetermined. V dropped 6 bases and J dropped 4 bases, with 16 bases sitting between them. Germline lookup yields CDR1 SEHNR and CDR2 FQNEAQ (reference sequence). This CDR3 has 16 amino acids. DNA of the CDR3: TGTGCCAGCAGTTCCTCCAGGCCACGGTATAATTCACCCCTCCACTTT. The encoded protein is CASSSSRPRYNSPLHF.

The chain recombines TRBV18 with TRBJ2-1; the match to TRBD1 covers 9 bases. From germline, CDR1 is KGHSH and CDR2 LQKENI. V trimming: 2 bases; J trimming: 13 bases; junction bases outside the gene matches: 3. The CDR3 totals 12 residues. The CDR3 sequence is CASSPYRGLQFF. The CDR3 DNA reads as TGTGCCAGCTCACCATACAGGGGGCTCCAGTTCTTC.

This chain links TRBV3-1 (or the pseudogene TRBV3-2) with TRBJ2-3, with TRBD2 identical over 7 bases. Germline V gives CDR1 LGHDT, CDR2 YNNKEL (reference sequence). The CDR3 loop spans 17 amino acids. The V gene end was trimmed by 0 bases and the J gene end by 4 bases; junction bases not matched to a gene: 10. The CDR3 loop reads CASSQDLREGRADTQYF. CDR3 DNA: TGTGCCAGCAGCCAAGATCTGAGGGAGGGCCGCGCAGATACGCAGTATTTT.

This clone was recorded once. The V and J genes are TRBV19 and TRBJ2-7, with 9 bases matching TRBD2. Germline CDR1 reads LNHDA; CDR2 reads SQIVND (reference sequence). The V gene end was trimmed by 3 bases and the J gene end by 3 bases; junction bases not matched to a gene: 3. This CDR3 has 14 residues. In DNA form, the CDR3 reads TGTGCCAGTAGTATCTCGCGGGAGGGCTACGAGCAGTACTTC. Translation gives CASSISREGYEQYF.

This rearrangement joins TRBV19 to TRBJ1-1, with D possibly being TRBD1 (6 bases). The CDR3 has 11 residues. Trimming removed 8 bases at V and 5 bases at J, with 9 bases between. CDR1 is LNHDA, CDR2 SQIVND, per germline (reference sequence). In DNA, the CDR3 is TGTGCCAGTGTGAGGGGGACTGAAGCTTTCTTT. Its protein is CASVRGTEAFF.

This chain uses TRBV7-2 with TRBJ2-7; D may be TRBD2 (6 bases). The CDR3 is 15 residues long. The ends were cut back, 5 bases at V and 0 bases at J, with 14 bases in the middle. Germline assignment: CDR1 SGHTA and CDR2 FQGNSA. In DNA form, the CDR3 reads TGTGCCAGCAGCCTATCGGGACTCGTCTCCTACGAGCAGTACTTC. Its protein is CASSLSGLVSYEQYF.

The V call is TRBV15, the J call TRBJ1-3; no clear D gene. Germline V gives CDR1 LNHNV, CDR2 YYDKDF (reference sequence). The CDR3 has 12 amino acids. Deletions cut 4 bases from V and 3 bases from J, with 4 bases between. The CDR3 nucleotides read TGTGCCACCAGCACCGTTGGAAACACCATATATTTT. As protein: CATSTVGNTIYF.

CDR3 amino acids: CASSPGQRTNFFYEQYF. Written as DNA, the CDR3 is TGTGCCAGCAGCCCCGGACAGCGAACCAACTTCTTTTACGAGCAGTACTTC. V usage is TRBV11-2 and J usage is TRBJ2-7; D might be TRBD1 (6 bases). The CDR3 consists of 17 residues. Germline CDR1 and CDR2: SGHAT and FQNNGV. V was trimmed by 5 bases and J by 4 bases, leaving 24 bases between them.

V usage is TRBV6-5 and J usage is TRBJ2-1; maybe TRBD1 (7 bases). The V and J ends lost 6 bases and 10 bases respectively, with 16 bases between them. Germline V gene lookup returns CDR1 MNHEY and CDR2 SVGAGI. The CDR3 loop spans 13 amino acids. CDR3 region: CASSRRQGGEQFF. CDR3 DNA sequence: TGTGCCAGCAGCCGAAGACAGGGAGGAGAGCAGTTCTTC.

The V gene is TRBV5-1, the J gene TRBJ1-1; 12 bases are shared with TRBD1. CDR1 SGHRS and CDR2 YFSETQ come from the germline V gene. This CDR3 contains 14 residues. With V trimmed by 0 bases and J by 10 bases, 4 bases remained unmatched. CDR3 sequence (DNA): TGCGCCAGCAGCTTGGGGGGACAGGGGGCACGAGCTTTCTTT. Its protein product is CASSLGGQGARAFF.

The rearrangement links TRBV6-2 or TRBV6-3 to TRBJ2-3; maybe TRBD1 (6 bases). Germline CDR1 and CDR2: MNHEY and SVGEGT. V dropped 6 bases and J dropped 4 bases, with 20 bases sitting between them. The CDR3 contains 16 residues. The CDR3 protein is CASSPTNRVPPDTQYF. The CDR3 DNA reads TGTGCCAGCAGCCCCACCAACAGGGTCCCCCCAGATACGCAGTATTTT.

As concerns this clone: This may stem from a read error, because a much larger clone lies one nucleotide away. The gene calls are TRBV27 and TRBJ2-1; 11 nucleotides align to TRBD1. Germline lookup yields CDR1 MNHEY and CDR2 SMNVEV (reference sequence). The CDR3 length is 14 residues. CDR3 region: CTSSLGTGGNEQFF. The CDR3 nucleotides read TGTACCAGCAGTTTAGGGACAGGGGGCAATGAGCAGTTCTTC.

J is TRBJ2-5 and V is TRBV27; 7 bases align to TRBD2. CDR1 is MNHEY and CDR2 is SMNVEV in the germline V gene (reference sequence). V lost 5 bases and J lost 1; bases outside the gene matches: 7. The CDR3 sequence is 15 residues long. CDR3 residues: CASSPGAGIQETQYF. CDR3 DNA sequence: TGTGCCAGCAGTCCCGGAGCGGGAATCCAAGAGACCCAGTACTTC.

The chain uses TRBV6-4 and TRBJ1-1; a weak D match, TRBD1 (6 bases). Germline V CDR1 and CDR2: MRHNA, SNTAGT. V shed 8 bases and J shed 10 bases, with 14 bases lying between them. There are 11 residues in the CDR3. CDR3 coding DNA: TGTGCCAGCCGCGGGGGGGGCACAGCTTTCTTT. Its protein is CASRGGGTAFF.

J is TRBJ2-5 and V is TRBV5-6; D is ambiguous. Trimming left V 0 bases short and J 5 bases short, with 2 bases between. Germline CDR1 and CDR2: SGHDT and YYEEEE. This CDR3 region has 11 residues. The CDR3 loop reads CASSLAETQYF. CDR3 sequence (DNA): TGTGCCAGCAGCTTGGCCGAGACCCAGTACTTC.

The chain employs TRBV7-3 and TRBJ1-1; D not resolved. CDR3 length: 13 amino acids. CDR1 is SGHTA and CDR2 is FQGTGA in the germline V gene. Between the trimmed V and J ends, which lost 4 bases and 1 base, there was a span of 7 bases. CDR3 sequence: CASSSQPNTEAFF. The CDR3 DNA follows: TGTGCCAGCAGCTCCCAGCCGAACACTGAAGCTTTCTTT.

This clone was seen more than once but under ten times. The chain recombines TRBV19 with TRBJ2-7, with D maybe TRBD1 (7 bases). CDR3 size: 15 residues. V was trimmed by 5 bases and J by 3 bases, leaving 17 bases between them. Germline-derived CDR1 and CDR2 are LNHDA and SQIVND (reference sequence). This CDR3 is CASSRGDSKLYEQYF. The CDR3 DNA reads TGTGCCAGTAGTCGCGGGGACAGCAAACTCTACGAGCAGTACTTC.